Detailed here is one T cell receptor beta chain. Its antigen is undetermined. Using RNA template, CDR3s of TCR alpha and beta were amplified with iRepertoire arm-PCR. One-step reverse transcription and amplification started from about 100-400 ng of tissue mRNA or PBMC total RNA. TCRdb analysed the multiplex PCR reads with MiXCR anew, one entry per CDR3 protein. Seen here are 150,000 to 200,000 distinct CDR3 sequences, 32% observed once, and the top ten hold 20% to 25%. This record belongs to a study of glioma-infiltrating T cells. Whole-study results and caveats: Gliomas, especially low-grade, showed above-expected tissue-blood divergence; non-neoplastic patients showed below. Tissue and blood shared very few CDR3 sequences.

After removal of 5 bases from V and 2 bases from J, the junction contained 11 bases not matched to a gene. Germline CDR1 is SEHNR and CDR2 is FQNEAQ (reference sequence). The CDR3 has 16 amino acids. The chain recombines TRBV7-9 with TRBJ2-7; 8 bases are shared with TRBD2. The sample taken for sequencing was glioma tissue, nonneoplastic brain tissue, or PBMCs (not recorded which). This TCR derives from a human donor with low-grade glioma or glioblastoma, undergoing nonglioma brain surgery, or in good health (not recorded which). The CDR3 bases are TGTGCCAGCAGCCTCACCCCGGGACTAGGGGCCTACGAGCAGTACTTC. Amino acid sequence: CASSLTPGLGAYEQYF.